Following are 29 T cell receptor beta chains from one sample sequenced in a study of T cell responses to AZD1222 COVID-19 vaccine. Clones were sequenced by immunoSEQ multiplex PCR, and TCRdb holds only the in-frame ones, with some missing. The sample has approximately 100,000 clones; about 86% are singletons. This specimen consisted of peripheral blood, obtained on day 0 of AZD1222 vaccination. Receptors were obtained from an adult in good health.

The genes are TRBV27 and TRBJ2-2; the D is unclear. Between the trimmed V and J ends, which lost 2 bases and 2 bases, there was a span of 9 bases. Per the germline V gene, CDR1 is MNHEY and CDR2 is SMNVEV (reference sequence). This CDR3 comprises 15 residues. CDR3 nucleotides: TGTGCCAGCAGTTTAAGCATGGCCAACACCGGGGAGCTGTTTTTT. Translating it yields CASSLSMANTGELFF.

V gene TRBV7-2 combines with J gene TRBJ1-2; a weak D match, TRBD1 (5 bases). The CDR3 runs 15 residues. Trimming cost V 4 bases and J 5 bases, with 17 bases left between them. CDR1 is SGHTA and CDR2 is FQGNSA in the germline V gene. CDR3 amino acids: CASSSGASGGYGYTF. The CDR3 bases are TGTGCCAGCAGCTCTGGGGCTTCCGGGGGGTATGGCTACACCTTC.

This chain joins TRBV7-2 and TRBJ2-3, with 9 nucleotides matching TRBD2. Looked up from germline, CDR1 is SGHTA and CDR2 is FQGNSA. CDR3 length: 16 residues. V lost 5 bases, J lost 5 bases, and 11 bases stayed unmatched. The CDR3 DNA is TGTGCCAGCAGCCCGCTCATCATAGCGGGAGTAGATACGCAGTATTTT. This translates into CASSPLIIAGVDTQYF.

The CDR3 DNA reads as TGTGCCAGCAGCTTCGTTCCGGGGCCGGGCGCTTTCTTT. This translates into CASSFVPGPGAFF. V gene TRBV7-2 combines with J gene TRBJ1-1, with D perhaps TRBD1 (5 bases). The CDR3 length is 13 residues. Germline CDR1 reads SGHTA; CDR2 reads FQGNSA. V was shortened by 3 bases and J by 11 bases, with 16 bases between the two germline ends.

This chain links TRBV7-9 with TRBJ1-1, with D hard to call. The germline V gene encodes CDR1 SEHNR and CDR2 FQNEAQ (reference sequence). The CDR3 is 15 residues long. Deletions cut 3 bases from V and 5 bases from J, with 16 bases between. CDR3: CASSFGVSSLTEAFF. In nucleotides, the CDR3 is TGTGCCAGCAGCTTCGGGGTTAGTTCCCTGACTGAAGCTTTCTTT. Full variable domain (remainder filled in from reference TRBV7-9 and TRBJ1-1): DTGVSQNPRHKITKRGQNVTFRCDPISEHNRLYWYRQTLGQGPEFLTYFQNEAQLEKSRLLSDRFSAERPKGSFSTLEIQRTEQGDSAMYLCASSFGVSSLTEAFFGQGTRLTVV.

This clone was counted once. The rearrangement links TRBV9 to TRBJ2-3; 8 nucleotides agree with TRBD2. Germline assignment: CDR1 SGDLS and CDR2 YYNGEE. Trimming cost V 1 base and J 1 base; bases outside gene matches: 5. CDR3 length equals 16 residues. The CDR3 sequence: CASSVSPGGGTDTQYF. The CDR3 DNA reads as TGTGCCAGCAGCGTATCCCCGGGGGGGGGCACAGATACGCAGTATTTT.

The chain couples TRBV19 to TRBJ1-1, with D unresolved. This CDR3 comprises 15 residues. Trimming took off 2 bases at V and 8 bases at J, with 18 bases between the two ends. CDR1 and CDR2 from the germline V gene are LNHDA and SQIVND (reference sequence). Here the CDR3 reads CASSITPRSRSEAFF. The CDR3 DNA reads TGTGCCAGTAGTATAACCCCTCGGAGCAGGAGCGAAGCTTTCTTT.

V and J are TRBV7-2 and TRBJ2-1; 8 nucleotides align to TRBD2. The length of the CDR3 is 16 residues. Trimming cost V 2 bases and J 5 bases; bases outside gene matches: 8. Germline values: CDR1 SGHTA, CDR2 FQGNSA. CDR3 in amino acids: CASSLYPSGSNNEQFF. Written as DNA, the CDR3 is TGTGCCAGCAGCTTATATCCTAGCGGGTCCAACAATGAGCAGTTCTTC.

The chain employs TRBV6-2 or TRBV6-3 and TRBJ2-4; D perhaps matches TRBD2 (5 bases). This CDR3 region has 14 residues. Germline CDR1 MNHEY, CDR2 SVGEGT. Trimming took off 0 bases at V and 4 bases at J, with 7 bases between the two ends. Here the CDR3 DNA reads TGTGCCAGCAGTTACTCGAGAGGGAAAAACATTCAGTACTTC. It is translated as CASSYSRGKNIQYF.

The chain uses TRBV5-1 and TRBJ1-1; 8 bases are a match to TRBD1. Germline V gene data show CDR1 as SGHRS and CDR2 as YFSETQ. The V and J ends lost 5 bases and 2 bases, in that order; junction bases with no gene match: 8. The CDR3 covers 15 residues. The DNA for the CDR3 is TGCGCCAGCAGAGTAGGGGGGACAGGCAACACTGAAGCTTTCTTT. Amino acids: CASRVGGTGNTEAFF.

V is TRBV6-2 or TRBV6-3 and J is TRBJ1-5, with D uncertain. Germline CDR1 and CDR2: MNHEY and SVGEGT. Trimming pared 0 bases from V and 5 bases from J, leaving 5 bases between. This CDR3 is built from 13 residues. The CDR3 sequence is CASSYSRDQPQHF. CDR3 DNA sequence: TGTGCCAGCAGTTACTCGAGGGATCAGCCCCAGCATTTT.

The chain combines TRBV5-1 with TRBJ2-3; D possibly corresponds to TRBD1 (6 bases). Trimming took 2 bases from V and 0 from J, leaving 13 bases between them. The germline gives CDR1 SGHRS, CDR2 YFSETQ. The CDR3 covers 16 residues. CDR3 DNA sequence: TGCGCCAGCAGCTTTAACGTGGGGGCCAGCACAGATACGCAGTATTTT. Translated: CASSFNVGASTDTQYF.

The chain couples TRBV5-1 to TRBJ1-1; D might be TRBD1 (6 bases). Germline CDR1 and CDR2: SGHRS and YFSETQ. The length of the CDR3 is 16 residues. Trimming left V 0 bases short and J 2 bases short, with 14 bases between. The CDR3 is CASSLAVGTTNTEAFF. The CDR3 DNA follows: TGCGCCAGCAGCTTGGCCGTTGGGACAACTAACACTGAAGCTTTCTTT.

CDR3 protein: CASSSTISGFMNTEAFF. CDR3 nucleotide sequence: TGCGCCAGCAGCTCGACAATCTCAGGGTTCATGAACACTGAAGCTTTCTTT. The rearrangement links TRBV5-1 to TRBJ1-1; D is possibly TRBD1 (5 bases). Trimming cost V 3 bases and J 0 bases, with 18 bases left between them. This CDR3 spans 17 amino acids. Germline V CDR1 and CDR2: SGHRS, YFSETQ.

V gene TRBV4-2 combines with J gene TRBJ1-5; TRBD1 matches 7 bases. The CDR3 is 14 residues long. Germline CDR1 reads LGHNA; CDR2 reads YNFKEQ. The ends lost 4 bases at V and 7 bases at J; junction bases unmatched: 7. CDR3 protein: CASSPRQGGQPQHF. The DNA for the CDR3 is TGTGCCAGCAGCCCCAGACAGGGAGGCCAGCCCCAGCATTTT.

The V gene is TRBV6-6, the J gene TRBJ1-1, with TRBD1 identical over 9 bases. V trimming: 6 bases; J trimming: 5 bases; junction bases outside the gene matches: 7. The CDR3 loop spans 14 amino acids. Germline V CDR1 and CDR2: MNHNY, SVGAGI (reference sequence). CDR3 sequence: CASRADRGETEAFF. The CDR3 DNA reads as TGTGCCAGCAGAGCGGACAGGGGAGAAACTGAAGCTTTCTTT.

The chain employs TRBV6-5 and TRBJ2-1; 9 nucleotides line up with TRBD1. This CDR3 is 15 amino acids long. The V and J ends lost 8 bases and 8 bases, in that order; junction bases with no gene match: 13. Germline V gene lookup returns CDR1 MNHEY and CDR2 SVGAGI. CDR3 residues: CASALGGQGLDEQFF. The DNA of the CDR3 is TGTGCCAGCGCGCTGGGAGGACAGGGGCTCGATGAGCAGTTCTTC.

The CDR3 reads CAIRAGGNTGELFF. The CDR3 bases are TGTGCCATCAGAGCGGGGGGGAACACCGGGGAGCTGTTTTTT. The chain joins TRBV10-3 to TRBJ2-2; TRBD2 matches 9 bases. Germline CDR1 and CDR2: ENHRY and SYGVKD. Trimming at V came to 6 bases and at J to 1 base, leaving 0 bases not matched to a gene. This CDR3 contains 14 residues.

The count of this clone is one. The chain uses TRBV6-2 or TRBV6-3 and TRBJ2-4; D is undetermined. Trimming took 2 bases from V and 8 from J, leaving 22 bases between them. CDR1 is MNHEY, CDR2 SVGEGT, per germline. The CDR3 length is 17 residues. The CDR3 is CASSYGSGFTLGDIQYF. DNA of the CDR3: TGTGCCAGCAGTTACGGGTCCGGGTTTACGTTGGGCGACATTCAGTACTTC.

The CDR3 is CASSYSARGRAYEQYF. DNA of the CDR3: TGTGCCAGCAGTTACTCTGCGCGGGGCCGGGCCTACGAGCAGTACTTC. The rearrangement uses TRBV6-5 and TRBJ2-7, with D perhaps matching TRBD2 (6 bases). In germline, CDR1 is MNHEY, CDR2 SVGAGI. The CDR3 spans 16 residues. Trimming removed 0 bases from V and 2 bases from J, with 14 bases in between.

This clone appeared a few times. J is TRBJ1-1 and V is TRBV9; 7 bases align to TRBD1. Trimming took 0 bases from V and 6 from J; bases not matched to a gene: 2. CDR3 length: 13 residues. CDR1 SGDLS and CDR2 YYNGEE come from the germline V gene. The CDR3 coding sequence is TGTGCCAGCAGCGTAGGGACAGGCGCTGAAGCTTTCTTT. Translation: CASSVGTGAEAFF. Variable domain in full (rest from reference TRBV9 and TRBJ1-1): DSGVTQTPKHLITATGQRVTLRCSPRSGDLSVYWYQQSLDQGLQFLIQYYNGEERAKGNILERFSAQQFPDLHSELNLSSLELGDSALYFCASSVGTGAEAFFGQGTRLTVV.

J is TRBJ1-4 and V is TRBV4-3, with no clear D. The CDR3 totals 15 residues. CDR1 and CDR2 (germline): LGHNA, YSLEER. V dropped 1 base and J dropped 4 bases, with 10 bases sitting between them. The DNA of the CDR3 is TGCGCCAGCAGCCAAGCCGCGGCAGTTAATGAAAAACTGTTTTTT. Protein sequence: CASSQAAAVNEKLFF.

In DNA, the CDR3 is TGCGCCAGCAGCCAAGATTCGGGAGTTTACAATGAGCAGTTCTTC. It encodes CASSQDSGVYNEQFF. The V gene is TRBV4-3, the J gene TRBJ2-1, with D possibly matching TRBD2 (6 bases). CDR1 is LGHNA and CDR2 is YSLEER in the germline V gene. V was trimmed by 0 bases and J by 4 bases, leaving 10 bases between them. The CDR3 spans 15 residues.

The V and J genes are TRBV2 and TRBJ2-5; D assignment may be TRBD1 or TRBD2 (5 bases each). The CDR3 spans 12 residues. V lost 7 bases to trimming and J lost 5 bases, with 11 bases between them. Germline V gene data show CDR1 as SNHLY and CDR2 as FYNNEI. CDR3 in amino acids: CASTRETETQYF. CDR3 sequence (DNA): TGTGCCAGCACCAGGGAGACCGAGACCCAGTACTTC.

The V and J genes are TRBV5-1 and TRBJ2-7, with TRBD2 identical over 10 bases. Germline V CDR1 and CDR2: SGHRS, YFSETQ. V shed 0 bases and J 6 bases; nucleotides not matched to a gene: 9. The CDR3 is made up of 16 amino acids. Written as DNA, the CDR3 is TGCGCCAGCAGCTTGGCGAGCGGGGGGGCCGCGCTCGAGCAGTACTTC. Protein product: CASSLASGGAALEQYF.

In this sample, this clone turned up once. The J gene is TRBJ2-7, the V gene TRBV20-1, with D possibly being TRBD1 (6 bases). V lost 3 bases to trimming and J lost 4 bases, with 13 bases between them. Germline-derived CDR1 and CDR2 are DFQATT and SNEGSKA (reference sequence). CDR3 length equals 13 residues. The DNA for the CDR3 is TGCAGTGCTAGTCTAAGGGGGTCTTACGAGCAGTACTTC. Amino acids: CSASLRGSYEQYF.

V usage is TRBV6-5 and J usage is TRBJ2-2; possible D gene TRBD2, 6 bases. V gave up 4 bases and J gave up 5 bases, with 8 bases separating them. Germline V gene sequence: CDR1 MNHEY, CDR2 SVGAGI. The CDR3 sequence is 13 residues long. The CDR3 nucleotides read TGTGCCAGCAGTTGGGGGGTTACCGGGGAGCTGTTTTTT. It codes for CASSWGVTGELFF.

This chain links TRBV5-1 with TRBJ2-1, with D perhaps matching TRBD1 or TRBD2 (6 bases each). Trimming removed 4 bases from V and 4 bases from J, with 12 bases in between. CDR1 SGHRS and CDR2 YFSETQ come from the germline V gene. This CDR3 spans 14 amino acids. CDR3 sequence: CASSAGGLYNEQFF. The CDR3 nucleotides read TGCGCCAGCAGCGCCGGGGGCCTATACAATGAGCAGTTCTTC.

The V gene is TRBV6-5, the J gene TRBJ2-5; D is undetermined. This CDR3 is 14 amino acids long. V was cut by 8 bases and J by 1 base, with 14 bases left in between. Germline V gives CDR1 MNHEY, CDR2 SVGAGI. In DNA form, the CDR3 reads TGTGCCAGCCCTCACGCACCAGGCCAAGAGACCCAGTACTTC. Amino acid sequence: CASPHAPGQETQYF.